The rows below give T cell receptor beta chains drawn from one sample of a study of T-cell memory formation after mild COVID-19. One entry per CDR3 protein, called by TCRdb with MiXCR from the 5' RACE reads. The table includes about half a million distinct CDR3 sequences, roughly 20% detected once. Sequencing was carried out using PBMCs or a T cell subset sorted from them (not recorded which). These receptor sequences come from an adult woman who had mild COVID-19 (a few samples of this study predate the infection). Cell type and time point are not known. Both conserved end residues are part of each CDR3. Fields, in order: clone size, J gene, V gene, D gene, CDR3 protein, CDR3 DNA. A D gene is named only where the DNA matches it firmly. Where a row states a size, it is once, few, many or the class of an expanded clone; other rows omit it.

clone size: -
J gene: TRBJ2-7
V gene: TRBV6-6
D gene: TRBD1
CDR3 protein: CASSQLRQGPKGEQYF
CDR3 DNA: TGTGCCAGCAGCCAGCTGAGACAGGGGCCGAAGGGGGAGCAGTACTTC

clone size: few
J gene: TRBJ2-5
V gene: TRBV3-1
D gene: TRBD2
CDR3 protein: CASSQDNRGGLETQYF
CDR3 DNA: TGTGCCAGCAGCCAAGATAATCGGGGGGGCCTAGAGACCCAGTACTTC

clone size: -
J gene: TRBJ1-6
V gene: TRBV14
D gene: -
CDR3 protein: CASSQDGAGIASSYNSPLHF
CDR3 DNA: TGTGCCAGCAGCCAAGATGGGGCAGGAATCGCCAGCTCCTATAATTCACCCCTCCACTTT

clone size: few
J gene: TRBJ2-3
V gene: TRBV12-3/TRBV12-4
D gene: -
CDR3 protein: CASSLDGSHTQYF
CDR3 DNA: TGTGCCAGCAGTTTAGACGGGAGTCATACGCAGTATTTT

clone size: few
J gene: TRBJ2-5
V gene: TRBV6-5
D gene: -
CDR3 protein: CASRPDREGETQYF
CDR3 DNA: TGTGCCAGCAGACCCGACAGGGAGGGAGAGACCCAGTACTTC

clone size: -
J gene: TRBJ2-5
V gene: TRBV13
D gene: -
CDR3 protein: CASRGAVQETQYF
CDR3 DNA: TGTGCCAGCAGGGGGGCGGTACAAGAGACCCAGTACTTC

clone size: few
J gene: TRBJ2-1
V gene: TRBV4-3
D gene: -
CDR3 protein: CASSQGTGTSSYNEQFF
CDR3 DNA: TGCGCCAGCAGCCAGGGAACAGGGACCAGCTCCTACAATGAGCAGTTCTTC

clone size: many
J gene: TRBJ2-3
V gene: TRBV4-2
D gene: -
CDR3 protein: CASSQEFRGAGDTQYF
CDR3 DNA: TGTGCCAGCAGCCAAGAATTCCGGGGGGCCGGAGATACGCAGTATTTT

clone size: few
J gene: TRBJ1-1
V gene: TRBV20-1
D gene: TRBD1
CDR3 protein: CSARDSGGFTEAFF
CDR3 DNA: TGCAGTGCTAGAGATTCAGGGGGCTTCACTGAAGCTTTCTTT

clone size: -
J gene: TRBJ2-3
V gene: TRBV11-3
D gene: -
CDR3 protein: CASSPRGGDTQYF
CDR3 DNA: TGTGCCAGCAGCCCCCGAGGTGGGGATACGCAGTATTTT

clone size: -
J gene: TRBJ2-1
V gene: TRBV15
D gene: -
CDR3 protein: CATSSHGGLNEQFF
CDR3 DNA: TGTGCCACCAGCAGTCACGGGGGCCTCAATGAGCAGTTCTTC

clone size: few
J gene: TRBJ1-1
V gene: TRBV7-7
D gene: -
CDR3 protein: CASSPAEGAEAFF
CDR3 DNA: TGTGCTAGCAGCCCCGCCGAGGGGGCTGAAGCTTTCTTT

clone size: few
J gene: TRBJ1-5
V gene: TRBV29-1
D gene: TRBD1
CDR3 protein: CSARRGTVSQPQHF
CDR3 DNA: TGCAGCGCCAGAAGAGGGACAGTATCCCAGCCCCAGCATTTT

clone size: -
J gene: TRBJ2-7
V gene: TRBV5-4
D gene: -
CDR3 protein: CASSFSRGGGDEQYF
CDR3 DNA: TGTGCCAGCAGCTTCTCCAGGGGCGGTGGCGACGAGCAGTACTTC

clone size: many
J gene: TRBJ2-3
V gene: TRBV12-3/TRBV12-4
D gene: -
CDR3 protein: CASSFSTDTQYF
CDR3 DNA: TGTGCCAGCAGCTTTAGCACAGATACGCAGTATTTT

clone size: many
J gene: TRBJ2-2
V gene: TRBV12-3/TRBV12-4
D gene: -
CDR3 protein: CASSSGLYRLSSGELFF
CDR3 DNA: TGTGCCAGCAGTAGTGGCCTTTACCGTCTATCCAGTGGGGAGCTGTTTTTT

clone size: many
J gene: TRBJ2-3
V gene: TRBV24-1
D gene: -
CDR3 protein: CATSDGTDTQYF
CDR3 DNA: TGTGCCACCAGTGATGGCACAGATACGCAGTATTTT

clone size: few
J gene: TRBJ2-1
V gene: TRBV24-1
D gene: TRBD2
CDR3 protein: CATSDYGTSASNEQFF
CDR3 DNA: TGTGCCACCAGTGATTACGGGACTAGCGCCTCAAATGAGCAGTTCTTC

clone size: few
J gene: TRBJ2-5
V gene: TRBV7-9
D gene: -
CDR3 protein: CASSLVGQGQETQYF
CDR3 DNA: TGTGCCAGCAGCTTAGTGGGGCAGGGACAAGAGACCCAGTACTTC

clone size: few
J gene: TRBJ1-4
V gene: TRBV7-9
D gene: -
CDR3 protein: CASSRSAPEKLFF
CDR3 DNA: TGTGCCAGCAGCCGAAGCGCTCCTGAAAAACTGTTTTTT

clone size: many
J gene: TRBJ2-3
V gene: TRBV7-3
D gene: -
CDR3 protein: CASSRSGGRTDTQYF
CDR3 DNA: TGTGCCAGCAGCCGGTCTGGCGGTCGCACAGATACGCAGTATTTT

clone size: -
J gene: TRBJ1-1
V gene: TRBV30
D gene: -
CDR3 protein: CAWIRLGARTEAFF
CDR3 DNA: TGTGCCTGGATTCGACTGGGGGCGAGAACTGAAGCTTTCTTT

clone size: -
J gene: TRBJ1-4
V gene: TRBV6-5
D gene: TRBD1
CDR3 protein: CASSYDRVNEKLFF
CDR3 DNA: TGTGCCAGCAGTTACGACAGGGTTAATGAAAAACTGTTTTTT

clone size: -
J gene: TRBJ2-6
V gene: TRBV4-2
D gene: -
CDR3 protein: CASSQDMYLDILLSGANVLTF
CDR3 DNA: TGTGCCAGCAGCCAAGATATGTATCTGGACATATTACTTTCTGGGGCCAACGTCCTGACTTTC

clone size: many
J gene: TRBJ1-1
V gene: TRBV6-2/TRBV6-3
D gene: -
CDR3 protein: CASSFRGRNTEAFF
CDR3 DNA: TGTGCCAGCAGTTTCAGGGGCAGGAACACTGAAGCTTTCTTT

clone size: -
J gene: TRBJ1-2
V gene: TRBV5-5
D gene: TRBD1
CDR3 protein: CASSHARTGDGYTF
CDR3 DNA: TGTGCCAGCAGCCACGCCCGGACAGGGGATGGCTACACCTTC

clone size: -
J gene: TRBJ1-2
V gene: TRBV27
D gene: -
CDR3 protein: CASSLSRVGGADYGYTF
CDR3 DNA: TGTGCCAGCAGTTTATCTAGGGTGGGGGGAGCTGACTATGGCTACACCTTC

clone size: -
J gene: TRBJ2-2
V gene: TRBV19
D gene: -
CDR3 protein: CASSLYDSNTGELFF
CDR3 DNA: TGTGCCAGTAGCCTTTATGACTCGAACACCGGGGAGCTGTTTTTT

clone size: few
J gene: TRBJ2-5
V gene: TRBV7-2
D gene: TRBD1
CDR3 protein: CASSLRGQGGETQYF
CDR3 DNA: TGTGCCAGCAGCTTACGGGGACAGGGAGGGGAGACCCAGTACTTC

clone size: -
J gene: TRBJ1-1
V gene: TRBV7-9
D gene: -
CDR3 protein: CASSLGQIEAFF
CDR3 DNA: TGTGCCAGCAGCTTAGGACAGATTGAAGCTTTCTTT

clone size: few
J gene: TRBJ2-3
V gene: TRBV6-1
D gene: TRBD2
CDR3 protein: CASSEIAGGTDTQYF
CDR3 DNA: TGTGCCAGCAGTGAAATAGCGGGGGGCACAGATACGCAGTATTTT

clone size: -
J gene: TRBJ1-5
V gene: TRBV12-3/TRBV12-4
D gene: -
CDR3 protein: CASSLAPLGHQPQHF
CDR3 DNA: TGTGCCAGCAGCTTAGCCCCATTGGGACATCAGCCCCAGCATTTT

clone size: -
J gene: TRBJ2-7
V gene: TRBV18
D gene: TRBD2
CDR3 protein: CASSPPGLAGAPYEQYF
CDR3 DNA: TGTGCCAGCTCACCACCGGGACTAGCGGGGGCTCCCTACGAGCAGTACTTC

clone size: -
J gene: TRBJ2-1
V gene: TRBV5-1
D gene: TRBD2
CDR3 protein: CASSLELAGVGEQFF
CDR3 DNA: TGCGCCAGCAGCTTGGAACTAGCGGGAGTGGGTGAGCAGTTCTTC

clone size: few
J gene: TRBJ1-1
V gene: TRBV5-5
D gene: -
CDR3 protein: CASSLLITAEAFF
CDR3 DNA: TGTGCCAGCAGCTTGCTTATAACAGCCGAAGCTTTCTTT

clone size: -
J gene: TRBJ2-7
V gene: TRBV5-1
D gene: -
CDR3 protein: CASSLEGIAYEQYF
CDR3 DNA: TGCGCCAGCAGCTTGGAGGGAATCGCCTACGAGCAGTACTTC

clone size: -
J gene: TRBJ1-2
V gene: TRBV15
D gene: -
CDR3 protein: CATSSTEQNYGYTF
CDR3 DNA: TGTGCCACCAGCAGTACGGAACAGAACTATGGCTACACCTTC

clone size: many
J gene: TRBJ1-1
V gene: TRBV7-2
D gene: -
CDR3 protein: CASSSTGFLVNTEAFF
CDR3 DNA: TGTGCCAGCAGCTCAACAGGGTTCCTTGTGAACACTGAAGCTTTCTTT

clone size: few
J gene: TRBJ2-1
V gene: TRBV7-9
D gene: -
CDR3 protein: CASSLIGTNYNEQFF
CDR3 DNA: TGTGCCAGCAGCTTAATCGGGACCAATTACAATGAGCAGTTCTTC

clone size: -
J gene: TRBJ2-2
V gene: TRBV5-4
D gene: TRBD1
CDR3 protein: CASSFFVTGWGAGELFF
CDR3 DNA: TGTGCCAGCAGCTTCTTTGTGACAGGGTGGGGAGCCGGGGAGCTGTTTTTT

clone size: few
J gene: TRBJ1-2
V gene: TRBV12-3/TRBV12-4
D gene: -
CDR3 protein: CASSFGALDYGYTF
CDR3 DNA: TGTGCCAGCAGTTTCGGGGCATTGGACTATGGCTACACCTTC

clone size: few
J gene: TRBJ2-1
V gene: TRBV7-6
D gene: TRBD1
CDR3 protein: CASSLAGQGNEQFF
CDR3 DNA: TGTGCCAGCAGCTTAGCGGGACAGGGCAATGAGCAGTTCTTC

clone size: -
J gene: TRBJ2-4
V gene: TRBV29-1
D gene: TRBD2
CDR3 protein: CSVEDMGGSAKNIQYF
CDR3 DNA: TGCAGCGTTGAAGATATGGGGGGGTCAGCCAAAAACATTCAGTACTTC

clone size: -
J gene: TRBJ2-1
V gene: TRBV3-1
D gene: TRBD2
CDR3 protein: CASSPGRGPMYNEQFF
CDR3 DNA: TGTGCCAGCAGCCCCGGGAGGGGACCAATGTACAATGAGCAGTTCTTC

clone size: many
J gene: TRBJ2-7
V gene: TRBV6-5
D gene: -
CDR3 protein: CASQIQGGGTYEQYF
CDR3 DNA: TGTGCCAGCCAAATCCAAGGGGGCGGGACCTACGAGCAGTACTTC

clone size: -
J gene: TRBJ2-4
V gene: TRBV12-3/TRBV12-4
D gene: -
CDR3 protein: CASSGSDWIPWAKNIQYF
CDR3 DNA: TGTGCCAGCAGCGGCTCGGACTGGATTCCTTGGGCCAAAAACATTCAGTACTTC

clone size: -
J gene: TRBJ2-7
V gene: TRBV5-1
D gene: -
CDR3 protein: CASSLVLGSGGEQYF
CDR3 DNA: TGCGCCAGCAGCTTGGTACTCGGGTCAGGCGGCGAGCAGTACTTC

clone size: few
J gene: TRBJ2-4
V gene: TRBV7-2
D gene: -
CDR3 protein: CASSTLRMGERRNIQYF
CDR3 DNA: TGTGCCAGCAGCACTCTCCGAATGGGGGAGCGAAGAAACATTCAGTACTTC

clone size: few
J gene: TRBJ2-1
V gene: TRBV12-3/TRBV12-4
D gene: -
CDR3 protein: CASSLKQGSHEQFF
CDR3 DNA: TGTGCCAGCAGTTTAAAACAGGGTAGCCATGAGCAGTTCTTC

clone size: -
J gene: TRBJ2-7
V gene: TRBV6-6
D gene: -
CDR3 protein: CASSFGRRGSSYEQYF
CDR3 DNA: TGTGCCAGCAGTTTTGGCCGGCGGGGCAGCTCCTACGAGCAGTACTTC

clone size: few
J gene: TRBJ2-1
V gene: TRBV9
D gene: -
CDR3 protein: CASSATRYNEQFF
CDR3 DNA: TGTGCCAGCAGCGCGACTAGATACAATGAGCAGTTCTTC

clone size: few
J gene: TRBJ2-1
V gene: TRBV7-2
D gene: TRBD2
CDR3 protein: CASSVSGNGYNEQFF
CDR3 DNA: TGTGCCAGCAGTGTTAGCGGGAATGGGTACAATGAGCAGTTCTTC

clone size: -
J gene: TRBJ1-2
V gene: TRBV6-1
D gene: TRBD1
CDR3 protein: CASSETGGPYGYTF
CDR3 DNA: TGTGCCAGCAGTGAAACAGGGGGACCCTATGGCTACACCTTC